These T cell receptor beta chains were read from a single sample in a study of shared clonotypes between healthy human individuals. Sequencing used immunoSEQ multiplex PCR; TCRdb keeps in-frame clones, though not all of them. The table has some 1 million clones, approximately 70% seen once. Sequenced sample: memory CD4+ T cells sorted from blood. The receptor source for this set is a man younger than 30 in good health. Each CDR3 is given with its conserved first and last residue. The D gene is left open where the match is weak. For some rows the clone size is stated as once, few or many, or as a class when expanded; others skip it.

TRBJ1-4 | NA | TRBV2 | NA | TGTGCCGTCAGAGTCTACTCAACTAATGAAAAACTGTTTTTT | CAVRVYSTNEKLFF
TRBJ2-7 | NA | TRBV7-2 | NA | TGTGCCAGCAGCTCCGGACTCTACTACGAGCAGTACTTC | CASSSGLYYEQYF
TRBJ1-1 | NA | TRBV5-4 | TRBD1 | TGTGCCAGCAGCTTGAAGGGGGCTGGAAACACTGAAGCTTTCTTT | CASSLKGAGNTEAFF
TRBJ1-1 | NA | TRBV19 | TRBD1 | TGTGCCAGTAGTAGGGGACAGCTCCCTGAAGCTTTCTTT | CASSRGQLPEAFF
TRBJ2-1 | few | TRBV27 | NA | TGTGCCAGCAGAGCGAACGGGCGTGAGCAGTTCTTC | CASRANGREQFF
TRBJ2-4 | few | TRBV2 | NA | TGTGCCAGCGGCGGGGCAGCCAAAAACATTCAGTACTTC | CASGGAAKNIQYF
TRBJ2-5 | NA | TRBV28 | TRBD2 | TGTGCCAGCAGTTTTGGGAGGGCGGAGACCCAGTACTTC | CASSFGRAETQYF
TRBJ2-7 | NA | TRBV6-6 | NA | TGTGCCAGCAGTTCCTACGGGAGTAGCTCCTACGAGCAGTACTTC | CASSSYGSSSYEQYF
TRBJ1-2 | few | TRBV27 | NA | TGTGCCAGCAGTTTAACCCCAGAGGCAGGTGGCTACACCTTC | CASSLTPEAGGYTF
TRBJ2-7 | NA | TRBV6-1 | NA | TGTGCCAGCAGTGAGCCTCCCTCATCGGTGCAGTACTTC | CASSEPPSSVQYF
TRBJ2-3 | NA | TRBV6-1 | NA | TGTGCCAGCAGTCCAAGCGGAGGCACAGATACGCAGTATTTT | CASSPSGGTDTQYF
TRBJ2-4 | NA | TRBV6-1 | NA | TGTGCCAGCAGTGAAGAGCTGGGAGGGGGCGTGGGCAAAAACATTCAGTACTTC | CASSEELGGGVGKNIQYF
TRBJ2-1 | NA | TRBV2 | NA | TGTGCCAGCAGTGGGACAGCCCTCAATGAGCAGTTCTTC | CASSGTALNEQFF
TRBJ2-5 | few | TRBV10-3 | NA | TGTGCCATCAGTGATAGTGAGACCCAGTACTTC | CAISDSETQYF
TRBJ1-6 | few | TRBV28 | NA | TGTGCCAGCAGTTCCCAGGGGATATCCCTCCACTTT | CASSSQGISLHF
TRBJ1-5 | NA | TRBV4-1 | TRBD1 | TGCGCCAGCAGCCAAGATATGACAGGGGGCAATAATCAGCCCCAGCATTTT | CASSQDMTGGNNQPQHF
TRBJ2-7 | NA | TRBV13 | NA | TGTGCCAGCAGGATCGGAGGCAGGGGGGGAGAGCAGTACTTC | CASRIGGRGGEQYF
TRBJ2-4 | NA | TRBV30 | NA | TGTGCCTGGAGTGTAATGGGGAAAAACATTCAGTACTTC | CAWSVMGKNIQYF
TRBJ2-7 | once | TRBV30 | NA | TGTGCCTGGAGTGCCGGGATGGTACCGGTCGAGCAGTACTTC | CAWSAGMVPVEQYF
TRBJ2-3 | once | TRBV5-1 | NA | TGCGCCAGCAGTCTGAGGTGGACAGATACGCAGTATTTT | CASSLRWTDTQYF
TRBJ2-5 | NA | TRBV9 | TRBD2 | TGTGCCAGCAGCCTAGCGGTCCAAGAGACCCAGTACTTC | CASSLAVQETQYF
TRBJ2-1 | NA | TRBV25-1 | NA | TGTGCCAGCAGTGAAGGACGGGTACAGTCCCGGGGGCAGTTCTTC | CASSEGRVQSRGQFF
TRBJ1-5 | NA | TRBV6-5 | TRBD1 | TGTGCCAGCAGTGACAACAGGGGGCAACAGCCCCAGCATTTT | CASSDNRGQQPQHF
TRBJ2-7 | NA | TRBV5-1 | NA | TGCGCCAGCAGCTTGACTACAGGGTCGGGGCAGTACTTC | CASSLTTGSGQYF
TRBJ2-3 | NA | TRBV4-1 | TRBD1 | TGCGCCAGCAGTAGACTGGGACAGGGGGCATGGGATACGCAGTATTTT | CASSRLGQGAWDTQYF
TRBJ2-2 | NA | TRBV5-1 | NA | TGCGCCAGCAGCTTTATCGGGGGTAGCGACACCGGGGAGCTGTTTTTT | CASSFIGGSDTGELFF
TRBJ2-1 | NA | TRBV7-3 | NA | TGTGCCAGCAGGAACGAGCGCGACAATGAGCAGTTCTTC | CASRNERDNEQFF
TRBJ2-7 | NA | TRBV6-6 | NA | TGTGCCAGCAGTTACTTACGTAAGAGCTCCTACGAGCAGTACTTC | CASSYLRKSSYEQYF
TRBJ2-5 | NA | TRBV6-5 | TRBD2 | TGTGCCAGCAGTCGACTAGCGGGAGGGGGCAAGACCCAGTACTTC | CASSRLAGGGKTQYF
TRBJ1-3 | once | TRBV30 | NA | TGTGCCTGGGTCCGCTACTCTGGAAACACCATATATTTT | CAWVRYSGNTIYF
TRBJ1-2 | NA | TRBV6-1 | NA | TGTGCCAGTGAGGGACAAGGAAACTATGGCTACACCTTC | CASEGQGNYGYTF
TRBJ2-1 | NA | TRBV4-3 | NA | TGCGCCAGCAGTGGGGGTAGGGGGGTCGATGAGCAGTTCTTC | CASSGGRGVDEQFF
TRBJ2-7 | NA | TRBV13 | NA | TGTGCCAGCAGCTTCGGAAGGGGGAACTACGAGCAGTACTTC | CASSFGRGNYEQYF
TRBJ2-7 | NA | TRBV6-1 | NA | TGTGCCAGCAGTGAATCCCCGGGGACGGCGGGGGAGCAGTACTTC | CASSESPGTAGEQYF
TRBJ2-7 | NA | TRBV18 | NA | TGTGCCAGCTCCGGCCAGGGGAGCTCCTACGAGCAGTACTTC | CASSGQGSSYEQYF
TRBJ2-3 | NA | TRBV6-1 | NA | TGTGCCAGCAGTGCCAGAGCAAGCACAGATACGCAGTATTTT | CASSARASTDTQYF
TRBJ2-5 | many | TRBV5-4 | NA | TGTGCCAGCAGCTTGGACCCTAGCCCCCAAGAGACCCAGTACTTC | CASSLDPSPQETQYF
TRBJ2-1 | NA | TRBV2 | TRBD2 | TGTGCCAGCAGTCCCGGCGGGGGTTACAATGAGCAGTTCTTC | CASSPGGGYNEQFF
TRBJ2-5 | NA | TRBV19 | TRBD1 | TGTGCCAGTAGTCGGGACAGGAGGATGGAGACCCAGTACTTC | CASSRDRRMETQYF
TRBJ1-5 | NA | TRBV18 | TRBD1 | TGTGCCAGCTCACCCGGAGGGGGCAACAATCAGCCCCAGCATTTT | CASSPGGGNNQPQHF
TRBJ1-1 | few | TRBV28 | NA | TGTGCCAGCAGTTTTCGAAGGACTGAAGCTTTCTTT | CASSFRRTEAFF
TRBJ1-3 | NA | TRBV5-1 | NA | TGCGCCAGCAGCTTGGCCATGAGCTCTGGAAACACCATATATTTT | CASSLAMSSGNTIYF
TRBJ2-6 | medium-sized | TRBV6-6 | NA | TGTGCCACGGCGGAAGGGGCCAACGTCCTGACTTTC | CATAEGANVLTF
TRBJ1-2 | few | TRBV27 | TRBD1 | TGTGCCAGCAGAAAACAGGGGGCGCCCTATGGCTACACCTTC | CASRKQGAPYGYTF
TRBJ1-2 | NA | TRBV9 | TRBD1 | TGTGCCAGCAGCCGAGAGGCAGGGGGTAACTATGGCTACACCTTC | CASSREAGGNYGYTF
TRBJ2-7 | NA | TRBV18 | NA | TGTGCCAGCTCACCACCAAGTTCCTACGAGCAGTACTTC | CASSPPSSYEQYF
TRBJ2-7 | NA | TRBV9 | NA | TGTGCCAGCAGCGTAGCGGGCCAGAGCGCCTACGAGCAGTACTTC | CASSVAGQSAYEQYF
TRBJ1-6 | NA | TRBV30 | TRBD1 | TGTGCCTGGAGTCGAGGACAGGATAATTCACCCCTCCACTTT | CAWSRGQDNSPLHF
TRBJ2-3 | NA | TRBV7-9 | NA | TGTGCCAGCAGCCGTGGCCGCGATACGCAGTATTTT | CASSRGRDTQYF
TRBJ1-4 | NA | TRBV7-9 | NA | TGTGCCAGCAGCCCATCACAGGGTATGAATGAAAAACTGTTTTTT | CASSPSQGMNEKLFF
TRBJ1-2 | NA | TRBV11-2 | NA | TGTGCCAGCAGCTCCGAGGGGGATGGCTACACCTTC | CASSSEGDGYTF
TRBJ1-1 | many | TRBV19 | NA | TGTGCCAGTAGTCCGGGCAGGTCCGGGGACACTGAAGCTTTCTTT | CASSPGRSGDTEAFF
TRBJ1-2 | NA | TRBV5-6 | TRBD1 | TGTGCCAGCAGCCGAAGGACAGGAGTGAATGGCTACACCTTC | CASSRRTGVNGYTF